This TCR beta chain originates from a study of T cells in Graves' hyperthyroidism and ophthalmopathy. Study-wide points: Model predictions of ophthalmopathy came a median roughly 6.7 months before onset.

Regarding this clonotype: Its antigen remains unidentified.

The J segment lost 8 bases and the V segment lost 1 base, leaving 6 bases of the junction unmatched. The CDR3 spans 15 residues. RNA transcripts yielded amplified TCR beta CDR3 regions. The primer set for the first-round RT-PCR of the TCR CDR3 was HTBI. TCRdb redid the calling of the multiplex PCR reads with MiXCR, one entry per CDR3 protein. The sample records about 610,000 distinct CDR3 sequences, roughly 14% being singletons. This rearrangement joins TRBV12-3 or TRBV12-4 to TRBJ1-4, with 8 positions matching TRBD1. The material sequenced was blood. The TCR was taken from a middle-aged woman with Graves' ophthalmopathy. CDR3 amino acids: CASSLVRQGSEKLFF. CDR3 nucleotide sequence: TGTGCCAGCAGTTTAGTGAGACAGGGGTCCGAAAAACTGTTTTTT.